This T cell receptor (beta chain) came from a study of cytomegalovirus exposure and HLA in healthy donors. About the study: A preliminary data release comprised 80 million to 95 million unique TCRs obtained from HLA-typed donors. Caucasian-associated ancestry cluster membership applied to around 76% of over 350 genotyped donors. Whole-study results and caveats: Under in vitro conditions, three CMV-associated chains were confirmed as specific for CMV antigens. A later look showed TCR association rates differing by HLA locus, highest for DRB1 and lowest for HLA-C.

CDR3 length equals 14 residues. V was clipped by 1 base and J by 1 base, with 10 bases between them. Looked up from germline, CDR1 is SQVTM and CDR2 is ANQGSEA. The PCR used 60 Vbeta and 13 Jbeta primers. The protocol was immunoSEQ multiplex PCR, while the TCRdb copy is restricted to in-frame clones and leaves out a portion. Among approximately 150,000 clones listed, 70% were seen once. Comment on this clone: The target antigen is unknown.

The sequenced material came from PBMCs. This chain connects TRBV29-1 to TRBJ2-5; possible D gene TRBD1, 5 bases. This receptor was taken from a man between 18 and 29 years old in good health and CMV-seropositive. The CDR3, as DNA: TGCAGCGTTGAAGTGCAGGGTGTCCAAGAGACCCAGTACTTC. Its translation is CSVEVQGVQETQYF.